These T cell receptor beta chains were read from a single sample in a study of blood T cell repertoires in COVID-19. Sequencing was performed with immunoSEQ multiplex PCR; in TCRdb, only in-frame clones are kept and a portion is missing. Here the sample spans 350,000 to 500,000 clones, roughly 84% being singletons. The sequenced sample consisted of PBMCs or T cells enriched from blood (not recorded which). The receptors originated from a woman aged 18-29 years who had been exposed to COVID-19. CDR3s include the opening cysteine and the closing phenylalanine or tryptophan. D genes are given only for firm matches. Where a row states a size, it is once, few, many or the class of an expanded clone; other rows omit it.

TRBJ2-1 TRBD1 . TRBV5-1 TGCGCCAGCAGCTTCCAAACAGGGGGCGCCTACAATGAGCAGTTCTTC CASSFQTGGAYNEQFF
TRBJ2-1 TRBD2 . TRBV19 TGTGCCAGTAGTATATTCAGCGGGGGGTCCAATGAGCAGTTCTTC CASSIFSGGSNEQFF
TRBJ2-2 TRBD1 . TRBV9 TGTGCCAGCAGCCCAAGACAGGGGAACGCCGGGGAGCTGTTTTTT CASSPRQGNAGELFF
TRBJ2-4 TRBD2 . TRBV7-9 TGTGCCAGCAGCCCCGGACTAGCGGGAGGCGCATCCGGGTCAGACATTCAGTACTTC CASSPGLAGGASGSDIQYF
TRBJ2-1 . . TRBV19 TGTGCCAGTAGTCGGGTTAGCTCCTTCAATGAGCAGTTCTTC CASSRVSSFNEQFF
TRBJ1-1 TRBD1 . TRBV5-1 TGCGCCAGCAGCTTTAGTCAGGGGGCTGTCGGCACTGAAGCTTTCTTT CASSFSQGAVGTEAFF
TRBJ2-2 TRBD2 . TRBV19 TGTGCCAGTAGTATCCGGGGACTAGCGGGAGGGCCGGTCGGGGAGCTGTTTTTT CASSIRGLAGGPVGELFF
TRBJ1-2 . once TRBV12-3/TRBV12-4 TGTGCCAGCAGGTCCACGGGGTCCTATGGCTACACCTTC CASRSTGSYGYTF
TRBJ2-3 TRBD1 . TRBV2 TGTGCCCGTGACAGGGTGGCAGATACGCAGTATTTT CARDRVADTQYF
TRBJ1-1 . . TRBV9 TGTGCCAGCAACCCGGGGGAGTCCAGTATGAACACTGAAGCTTTCTTT CASNPGESSMNTEAFF
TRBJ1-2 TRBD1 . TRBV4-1 TGCGCCAGCAGCCAGCTCACCGGACAGGGGTTCAGATATGGCTACACCTTC CASSQLTGQGFRYGYTF
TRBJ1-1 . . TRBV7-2 TGTGCCAGCAGCCAGGACACGCCGAACACTGAAGCTTTCTTT CASSQDTPNTEAFF
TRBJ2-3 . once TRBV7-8 TGTGCCAGCAGCTTAGTTCTTAGCACAGATACGCAGTATTTT CASSLVLSTDTQYF
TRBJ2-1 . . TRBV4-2 TGTGCCAGCAGCCCCCGAAGGGCGGGGGCCAACAATGAGCAGTTCTTC CASSPRRAGANNEQFF
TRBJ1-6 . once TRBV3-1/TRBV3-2 TGTGCCAGCAGCCAAGTCCCAAATTCACCCCTCCACTTT CASSQVPNSPLHF
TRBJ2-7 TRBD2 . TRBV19 TGTGCCAGTAGGCCGCCCGGGACTAGCGGCACCTACGAGCAGTACTTT CASRPPGTSGTYEQYF
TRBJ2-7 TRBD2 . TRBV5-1 TGCGCCAGCAGCGGACTAGCGGGAGCGTCTCTCGAGCAGTACTTC CASSGLAGASLEQYF
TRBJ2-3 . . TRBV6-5 TGTGCCAGCGCTCCGAGCGTGGATACGCAGTATTTT CASAPSVDTQYF
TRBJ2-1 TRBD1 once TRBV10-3 TGTGCCATCAGAGAAGACAGGGCGTACAATGAGCAGTTCTTC CAIREDRAYNEQFF
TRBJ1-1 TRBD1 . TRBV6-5 TGTGCCAGCAGTTACTCGAGAACAGGGGGCACTGAAGCTTTCTTT CASSYSRTGGTEAFF
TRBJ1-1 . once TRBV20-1 TGCAGTGCTAGGCTGGGCCATACTTTCTTT CSARLGHTFF
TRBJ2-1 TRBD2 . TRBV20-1 TGCAGTGCTAGTGCCGGACTAGTTGGGAATGAGCAGTTCTTC CSASAGLVGNEQFF
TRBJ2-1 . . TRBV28 TGTGCCAGCAGTAGTGGGGGGTCTGACAATGAGCAGTTCTTC CASSSGGSDNEQFF
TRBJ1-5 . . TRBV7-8 TGTGCCAGCAGCCTAGGGGCGGGTCAGCCCCAGCATTTT CASSLGAGQPQHF
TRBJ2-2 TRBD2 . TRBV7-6 TGTGCCAGCAGCTTAGACCCGACTAGCGGGAACACCGGGGAGCTGTTTTTT CASSLDPTSGNTGELFF
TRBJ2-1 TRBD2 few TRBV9 TGTGCCAGCAGCGTAGTAGCGGGATACGAGCAGTTCTTC CASSVVAGYEQFF
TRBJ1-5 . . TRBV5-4 TGTGCCAGCAGCATGGGTTGGGGGCCAGAGCAGCCCCAGCATTTT CASSMGWGPEQPQHF
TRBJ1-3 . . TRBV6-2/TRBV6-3 TGTGCCAGCAGTCAGAACTCCGGGAACACCATATATTTT CASSQNSGNTIYF
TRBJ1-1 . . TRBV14 TGTGCCAGCAGCCAAGTAGGGCGGACACCGAACACTGAAGCTTTCTTT CASSQVGRTPNTEAFF
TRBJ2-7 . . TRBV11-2 TGTGCCAGCAGCTTAGATTGGACAGACTACGAGCAGTACTTC CASSLDWTDYEQYF
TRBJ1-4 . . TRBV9 TGTGCCAGCAGCGGGGGAGAGACTAATGAAAAACTGTTTTTT CASSGGETNEKLFF
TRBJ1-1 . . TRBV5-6 TGTGCCAGCAGCTTGCGCTACAGCACTGAAGCTTTCTTT CASSLRYSTEAFF
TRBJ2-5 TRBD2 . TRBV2 TGTGCCAGCAGTGAGGGACTAGCGGGAGGTTTCCAAGAGACCCAGTACTTC CASSEGLAGGFQETQYF
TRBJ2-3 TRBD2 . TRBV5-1 TGCGCCAGCAGCTTGAGCGGGGTGGCAGATACGCAGTATTTT CASSLSGVADTQYF
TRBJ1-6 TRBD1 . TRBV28 TGTGCCAGCAGCGCCGACAGGGTGCATCCCCTCCACTTT CASSADRVHPLHF
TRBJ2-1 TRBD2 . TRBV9 TGTGCCAGCAGCGTAGCTGTTGGGACTAGCGGTGTTGGTGAGCAGTTCTTC CASSVAVGTSGVGEQFF
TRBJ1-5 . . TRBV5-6 TGTGCCAGCAGTGACAGCCCATATAGCAATCAGCCCCAGCATTTT CASSDSPYSNQPQHF
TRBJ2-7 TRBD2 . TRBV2 TGTGCCGGCGGGAGGCCGACCCACGAGCAGTACTTC CAGGRPTHEQYF
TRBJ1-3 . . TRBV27 TGTGCCAGCAGATTACACGGCTCTGGAAACACCATATATTTT CASRLHGSGNTIYF
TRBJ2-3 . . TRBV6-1 TGTGCCAGCAGTGAATGGGGGGGCCAAACAGATACGCAGTATTTT CASSEWGGQTDTQYF